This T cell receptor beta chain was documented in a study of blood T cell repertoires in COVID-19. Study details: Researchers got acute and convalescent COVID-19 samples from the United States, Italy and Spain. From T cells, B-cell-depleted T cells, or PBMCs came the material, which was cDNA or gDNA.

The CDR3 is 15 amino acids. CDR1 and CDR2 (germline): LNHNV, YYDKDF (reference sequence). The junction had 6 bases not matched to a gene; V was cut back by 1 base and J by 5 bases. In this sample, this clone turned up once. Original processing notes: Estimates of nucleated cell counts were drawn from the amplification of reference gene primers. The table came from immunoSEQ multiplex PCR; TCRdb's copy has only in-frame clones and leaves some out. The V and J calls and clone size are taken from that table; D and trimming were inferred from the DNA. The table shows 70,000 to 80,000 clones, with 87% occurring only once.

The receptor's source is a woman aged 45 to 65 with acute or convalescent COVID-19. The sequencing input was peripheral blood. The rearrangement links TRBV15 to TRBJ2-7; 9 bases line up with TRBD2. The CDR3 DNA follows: TGTGCCACCAGCAGAGTAGCGGGAGTAACTGACGAGCAGTACTTC. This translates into CATSRVAGVTDEQYF.